This T cell receptor beta chain came from a study of lymphopenia after photon versus proton radiotherapy. Produced via immunoSEQ multiplex PCR; TCRdb's table is partial and in-frame only. The sample carries some 20,000 clones, 80% to 90% recorded once. CDR3 length: 15 amino acids. Germline CDR1 is SGHTA and CDR2 is FQGNSA. V lost 5 bases, J lost 7 bases, and 14 bases stayed unmatched. The chain links TRBV7-2 to TRBJ2-7; 7 nucleotides match TRBD2. The starting material was peripheral blood, obtained from a patient treated with proton-based radiotherapy. This sequence originates from a man aged 70-80 years with pancreatic cancer. This chain's CDR3 is CASSKSGTYPAEQYF. The CDR3 region has the DNA TGTGCCAGCAGCAAAAGCGGGACTTATCCTGCTGAGCAGTACTTC.